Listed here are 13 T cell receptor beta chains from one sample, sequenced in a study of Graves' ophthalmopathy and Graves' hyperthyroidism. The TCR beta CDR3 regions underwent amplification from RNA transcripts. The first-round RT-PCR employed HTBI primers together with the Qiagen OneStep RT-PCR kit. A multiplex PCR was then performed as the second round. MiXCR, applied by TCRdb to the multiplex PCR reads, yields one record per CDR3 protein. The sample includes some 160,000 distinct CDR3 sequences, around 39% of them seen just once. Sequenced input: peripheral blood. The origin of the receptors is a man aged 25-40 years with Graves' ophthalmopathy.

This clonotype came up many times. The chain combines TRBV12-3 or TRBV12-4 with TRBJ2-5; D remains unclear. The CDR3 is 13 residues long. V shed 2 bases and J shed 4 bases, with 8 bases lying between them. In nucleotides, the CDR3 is TGTGCCAGCAGTTTAAATAGCCGAGAGACCCAGTACTTC. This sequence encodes CASSLNSRETQYF.

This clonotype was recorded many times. The CDR3 is CASSYSMTGTQPQHF. The CDR3 coding sequence is TGTGCCAGCAGTTACTCGATGACGGGCACGCAGCCCCAGCATTTT. The V call is TRBV6-5, the J call TRBJ1-5; D not certain. This CDR3 spans 15 amino acids. Germline lookup yields CDR1 MNHEY and CDR2 SVGAGI. The ends were cut back, 0 bases at V and 7 bases at J, with 13 bases in the middle.

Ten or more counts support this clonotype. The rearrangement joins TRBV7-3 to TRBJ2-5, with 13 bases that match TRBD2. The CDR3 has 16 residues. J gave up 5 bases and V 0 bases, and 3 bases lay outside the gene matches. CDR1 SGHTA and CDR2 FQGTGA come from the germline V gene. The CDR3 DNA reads TGTGCCAGCAGCTTAACAGGACTAGCGGGAGTGGAGACCCAGTACTTC. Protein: CASSLTGLAGVETQYF. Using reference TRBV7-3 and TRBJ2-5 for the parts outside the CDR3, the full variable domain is GAGVSQTPSNKVTEKGKYVELRCDPISGHTALYWYRQSLGQGPEFLIYFQGTGAADDSGLPNDRFFAVRPEGSVSTLKIQRTERGDSAVYLCASSLTGLAGVETQYFGPGTRLLVL.

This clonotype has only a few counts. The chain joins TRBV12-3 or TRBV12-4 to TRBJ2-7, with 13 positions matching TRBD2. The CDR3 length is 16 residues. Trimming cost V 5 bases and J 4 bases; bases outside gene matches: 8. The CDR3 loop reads CASSGTSGTLKYEQYF. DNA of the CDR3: TGTGCCAGCAGTGGGACTAGCGGGACTCTTAAATACGAGCAGTACTTC.

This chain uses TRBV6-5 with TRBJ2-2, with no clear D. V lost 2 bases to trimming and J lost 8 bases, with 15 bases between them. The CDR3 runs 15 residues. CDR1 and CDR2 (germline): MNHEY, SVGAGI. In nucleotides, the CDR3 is TGTGCCAGCAGTTACCTCGGACGGTCCTCAGGGGAGCTGTTTTTT. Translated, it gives CASSYLGRSSGELFF.

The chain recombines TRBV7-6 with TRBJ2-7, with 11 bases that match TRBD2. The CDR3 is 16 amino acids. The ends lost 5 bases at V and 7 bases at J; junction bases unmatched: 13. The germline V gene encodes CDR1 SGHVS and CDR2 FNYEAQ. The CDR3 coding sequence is TGTGCCAGCAGCCAATCGACTAGCGGGATGTCTATGGAGCAGTACTTC. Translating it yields CASSQSTSGMSMEQYF.

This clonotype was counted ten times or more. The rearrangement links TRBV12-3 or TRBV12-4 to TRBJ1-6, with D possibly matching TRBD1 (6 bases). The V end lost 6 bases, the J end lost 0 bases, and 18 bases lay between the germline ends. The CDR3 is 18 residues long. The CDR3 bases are TGTGCCAGCAGCCGTACAGGGAGAGCGAGCTCCTATAATTCACCCCTCCACTTT. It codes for CASSRTGRASSYNSPLHF.

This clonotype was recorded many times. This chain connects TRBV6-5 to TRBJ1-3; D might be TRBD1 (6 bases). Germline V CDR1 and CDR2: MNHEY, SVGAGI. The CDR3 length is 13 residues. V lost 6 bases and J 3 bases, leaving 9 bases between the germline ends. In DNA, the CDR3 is TGTGCCAGCAGACGACAGGATGGAAACACCATATATTTT. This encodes CASRRQDGNTIYF.

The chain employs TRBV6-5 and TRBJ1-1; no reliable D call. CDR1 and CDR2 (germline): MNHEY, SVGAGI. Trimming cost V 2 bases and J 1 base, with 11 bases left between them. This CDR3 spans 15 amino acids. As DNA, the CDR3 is TGTGCCAGCAGTTACGGTGTGGCTTCGAACACTGAAGCTTTCTTT. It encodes CASSYGVASNTEAFF.

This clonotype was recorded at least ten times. In DNA, the CDR3 is TGTGCCACCAGCAGGGGCCCCCGGGACAGTATGAGCACTGAAGCTTTCTTT. Translation: CATSRGPRDSMSTEAFF. The chain recombines TRBV15 with TRBJ1-1, with 7 bases aligning to TRBD1. There are 17 residues in the CDR3. J lost 4 bases, V lost 3 bases, and 14 bases had no gene match. Germline CDR1 is LNHNV and CDR2 is YYDKDF (reference sequence).

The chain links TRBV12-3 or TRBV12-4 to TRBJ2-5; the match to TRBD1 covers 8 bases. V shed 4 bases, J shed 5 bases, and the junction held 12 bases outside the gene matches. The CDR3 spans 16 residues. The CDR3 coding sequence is TGTGCCAGCAGTTCCCGGGACAGGAACGTGTTGGAGACCCAGTACTTC. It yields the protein CASSSRDRNVLETQYF.

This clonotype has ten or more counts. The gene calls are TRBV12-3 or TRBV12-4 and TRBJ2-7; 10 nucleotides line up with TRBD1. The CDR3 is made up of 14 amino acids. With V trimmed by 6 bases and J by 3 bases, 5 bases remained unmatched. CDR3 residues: CASRTGTGVYEQYF. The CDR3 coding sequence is TGTGCCAGCAGAACCGGGACAGGGGTCTACGAGCAGTACTTC.

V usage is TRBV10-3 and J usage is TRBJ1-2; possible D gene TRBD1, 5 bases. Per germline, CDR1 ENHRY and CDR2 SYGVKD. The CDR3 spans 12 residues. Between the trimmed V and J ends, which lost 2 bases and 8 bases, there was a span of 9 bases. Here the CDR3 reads CAISEGGSGYTF. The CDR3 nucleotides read TGTGCCATCAGTGAGGGGGGAAGCGGCTACACCTTC.